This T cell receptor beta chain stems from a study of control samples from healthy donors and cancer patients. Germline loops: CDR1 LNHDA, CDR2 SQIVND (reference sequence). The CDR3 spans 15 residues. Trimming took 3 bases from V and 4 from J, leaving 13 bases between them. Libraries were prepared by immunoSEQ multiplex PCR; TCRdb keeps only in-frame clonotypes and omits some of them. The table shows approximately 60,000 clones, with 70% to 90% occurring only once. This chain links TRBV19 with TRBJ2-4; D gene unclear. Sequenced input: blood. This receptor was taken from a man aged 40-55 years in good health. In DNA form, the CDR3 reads TGTGCCAGTAGTATCAATCTGATGATTAAAAACATTCAGTACTTC. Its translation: CASSINLMIKNIQYF.